The clone carrying this T cell receptor (beta chain) was picked up many times. As yet, its antigen is unknown. Hyperthyroidism was considered stable when no ophthalmopathy appeared within 18 months of follow-up. The study excluded patients with other autoimmune diseases, uncontrolled infections, pregnancy or lactation. For repertoire sequencing, the TCR beta CDR3 regions were amplified from RNA transcripts. The first round was an RT-PCR with HTBI primers, and the second round was a multiplex PCR. TCRdb re-analysed the multiplex PCR reads in MiXCR, keeping a single row per CDR3 protein. The repertoire has hundreds of thousands of distinct CDR3 sequences, about 20% of them found once; the top ten carry more than 5.5%. This record comes from a study of Graves' ophthalmopathy and Graves' hyperthyroidism. General observations from the study: Most thyroid clonotypes expanded beyond 0.001 frequency were also found in blood.

The source material was peripheral blood. The TCR was taken from a woman under 30 with stable Graves' hyperthyroidism. Some clones in this sample may be carry-over from other donors' samples.

CDR3 region: CATSRTVGQETQYF. The CDR3 DNA follows: TGTGCCACCAGCCGAACAGTAGGTCAAGAGACCCAGTACTTC. The rearrangement uses TRBV15 and TRBJ2-5; D call uncertain. CDR1 LNHNV and CDR2 YYDKDF come from the germline V gene (reference sequence). V was cut by 5 bases and J by 2 bases, with 12 bases left in between. CDR3 size: 14 residues. The whole variable domain, remainder taken from reference TRBV15 and TRBJ2-5, is DAMVIQNPRYQVTQFGKPVTLSCSQTLNHNVMYWYQQKSSQAPKLLFHYYDKDFNNEADTPDNFQSRRPNTSFCFLDIRSPGLGDTAMYLCATSRTVGQETQYFGPGTRLLVL.